This TCR beta chain was recorded in a study of T cells expressing NK-cell markers. TCRdb re-called the 5' RACE reads and shows each CDR3 protein once, DNA omitted. The sample totals about 260,000 distinct CDR3 sequences. Looked up from germline, CDR1 is DFQATT and CDR2 is SNEGSKA (reference sequence). The CDR3 length is 14 residues. Material for sequencing was blood T cells: a sorted CD56 or NKG2C T cell subset, CD4+ or CD8+ T cells, or bulk PBMC T cells (not recorded which). This clonotype originated in a woman aged 18 to 75 in good health. The rearrangement uses TRBV20-1 and TRBJ1-5; TCRdb lists TRBD1, though no DNA is available to test this call. CDR3 loop: CSARGARGRQPQHF.